This T cell receptor (beta chain) was profiled in a study of T cell responses to AZD1222 COVID-19 vaccine. Study-level points and caveats: The breadth and depth of Spike-specific TCRs increased once two AZD1222 doses had been given. Nearly half of spike-specific TCRs reportedly target unmutated variant regions. The donors showed a predominance of white British ancestry and of females, with possible underestimation of clonal diversity.

There are 13 residues in the CDR3. The germline gives CDR1 SGHVS, CDR2 FQNEAQ. The V end was cut by 4 bases, the J end by 1 base, with 7 bases between. Note on this clone: As yet, its antigen is unknown.

The table came from immunoSEQ multiplex PCR; TCRdb's copy has only in-frame clones and leaves some out. Of approximately 150,000 clones detected, 93% appear once; the ten largest clones hold 4.5% to 6%. The chain employs TRBV7-8 and TRBJ2-5, with TRBD2 as a possible D gene (5 bases). This receptor was obtained from an adult in good health. The source material was peripheral blood, sampled on day 0 of AZD1222 vaccination. CDR3 sequence: CASSWTLQETQYF. CDR3 coding DNA: TGTGCCAGCAGCTGGACTCTCCAAGAGACCCAGTACTTC.